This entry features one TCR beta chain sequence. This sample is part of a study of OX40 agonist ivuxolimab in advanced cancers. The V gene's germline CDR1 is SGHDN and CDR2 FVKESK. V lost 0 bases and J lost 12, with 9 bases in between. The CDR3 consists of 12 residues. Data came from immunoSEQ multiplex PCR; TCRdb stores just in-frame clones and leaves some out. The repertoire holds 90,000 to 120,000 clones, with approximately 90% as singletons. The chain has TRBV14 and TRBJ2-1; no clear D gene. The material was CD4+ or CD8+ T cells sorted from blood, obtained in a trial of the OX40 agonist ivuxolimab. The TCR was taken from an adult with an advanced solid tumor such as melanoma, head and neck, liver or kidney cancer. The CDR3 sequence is CASSQDGARQFF. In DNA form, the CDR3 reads TGTGCCAGCAGCCAAGATGGAGCACGGCAGTTCTTC.